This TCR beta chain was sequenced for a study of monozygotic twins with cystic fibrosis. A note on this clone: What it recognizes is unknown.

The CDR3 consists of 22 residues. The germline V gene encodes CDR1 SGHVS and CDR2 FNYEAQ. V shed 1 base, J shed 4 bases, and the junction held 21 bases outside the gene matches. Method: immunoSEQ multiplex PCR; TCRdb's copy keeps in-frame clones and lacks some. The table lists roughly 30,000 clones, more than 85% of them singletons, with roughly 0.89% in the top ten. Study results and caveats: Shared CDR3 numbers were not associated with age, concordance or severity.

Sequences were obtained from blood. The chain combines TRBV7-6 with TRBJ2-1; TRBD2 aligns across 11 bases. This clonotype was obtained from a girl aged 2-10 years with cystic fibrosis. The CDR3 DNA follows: TGTGCCAGCAGCTTAGGAGGCAGGGTGATCATCGGGACTAGCGGAGGATACAATGAGCAGTTCTTC. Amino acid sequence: CASSLGGRVIIGTSGGYNEQFF.